This T cell receptor beta chain was documented in a study of Graves' ophthalmopathy and Graves' hyperthyroidism. Whole-study findings and limits: In blood, most expanded thyroid clonotypes above 0.001 frequency were also detected.

CDR3 length equals 15 residues. The V end was cut by 2 bases, the J end by 1 base, with 11 bases between. Germline V gives CDR1 MGHRA, CDR2 YSYEKL. This clonotype came up a few times. Its cognate antigen is unknown. Amplification targeted the TCR beta CDR3 regions, with RNA transcripts as the source material. First-round RT-PCR relied on HTBI primers, and a second-round multiplex PCR came next. Each CDR3 protein is one row after TCRdb ran MiXCR on the multiplex PCR reads. The data hold about 620,000 distinct CDR3 sequences, with around a fifth observed a single time. The source material was peripheral blood. This chain joins TRBV4-1 and TRBJ1-1; TRBD1 might be the D (5 bases). The source of this sequence is a woman between 18 and 29 years old with stable Graves' hyperthyroidism. Some clones in this sample may be carry-over from other donors' samples. CDR3 region: CASSQPGRKNTEAFF. CDR3 coding DNA: TGCGCCAGCAGCCAACCGGGACGGAAGAACACTGAAGCTTTCTTT.